This entry lists 28 T cell receptor beta chains sequenced from one sample in a study of blood T cell repertoires in COVID-19. Libraries were prepared by immunoSEQ multiplex PCR; TCRdb keeps only in-frame clonotypes and omits some of them. Of approximately 200,000 clones in the sample, 70% to 80% are singletons; the top ten hold around 11%. Sequencing was done on a sample of peripheral blood. The receptors were gathered from a woman aged 45 to 65 with acute or convalescent COVID-19.

The V gene is TRBV5-6, the J gene TRBJ1-1, with TRBD1 matching 9 bases. The V segment lost 4 bases and the J segment 3 bases; nucleotides outside the gene matches: 13. Germline lookup yields CDR1 SGHDT and CDR2 YYEEEE. CDR3 length: 17 residues. Here the CDR3 DNA reads TGTGCCAGCAGCCCGGGACTTACGACAGGGGGGTACACTGAAGCTTTCTTT. This encodes CASSPGLTTGGYTEAFF.

V and J are TRBV21-1 and TRBJ1-5. TRBV21-1 is noted as a pseudogene. This CDR3 has 17 amino acids. The CDR3, as DNA: TGTGCCAGCAGCAAAACGTCGTTTGTTCGGGTAGATCAGCCCCAGCATTTT. This translates into CASSKTSFVRVDQPQHF.

The chain combines TRBV15 with TRBJ2-1; 7 bases map to TRBD1. Germline CDR1 LNHNV, CDR2 YYDKDF (reference sequence). This CDR3 is 17 amino acids long. The V and J ends lost 0 bases and 6 bases, in that order; junction bases with no gene match: 11. The CDR3, as DNA: TGTGCCACCAGCAGAGAATACCCAAGGCCAGGGGGCAATGAGCAGTTCTTC. This codes for CATSREYPRPGGNEQFF.

The chain joins TRBV5-1 to TRBJ1-1; D uncertain. Germline lookup yields CDR1 SGHRS and CDR2 YFSETQ. V lost 1 base to trimming and J lost 5 bases, with 6 bases between them. This CDR3 is built from 12 residues. DNA of the CDR3: TGCGCCAGCAGCTTGTACGGTACTGAAGCTTTCTTT. The encoded protein is CASSLYGTEAFF.

The V and J genes are TRBV19 and TRBJ2-2, with D perhaps TRBD1 (5 bases). With 4 bases removed from V and 0 bases from J, the gap between germline ends came to 12 bases. The CDR3 runs 16 residues. Germline CDR1 and CDR2: LNHDA and SQIVND (reference sequence). This chain's CDR3 is CASSSLAGSNTGELFF. CDR3 DNA: TGTGCCAGTAGTAGTTTGGCAGGGTCGAACACCGGGGAGCTGTTTTTT.

CDR3 DNA: TGCAGCGTCGCCGGGACAAGGAACAATGAGCAGTTCTTC. It is translated as CSVAGTRNNEQFF. J is TRBJ2-1 and V is TRBV29-1; weak D call: TRBD1 (6 bases). CDR3 size: 13 residues. Germline CDR1 reads SQVTM; CDR2 reads ANQGSEA. With 6 bases removed from V and 5 bases from J, the gap between germline ends came to 14 bases.

This clone was picked up one time. The chain carries TRBV19 and TRBJ2-1, with no clear D. Germline loops: CDR1 LNHDA, CDR2 SQIVND (reference sequence). Trimming removed 5 bases from V and 5 bases from J, with 16 bases in between. The CDR3 extends over 15 amino acids. This CDR3 reads CASSQATKMNNEQFF. In DNA, the CDR3 is TGTGCCAGTAGTCAAGCGACGAAGATGAACAATGAGCAGTTCTTC. The variable domain in full, with the rest retrieved from reference TRBV19 and TRBJ2-1, is DGGITQSPKYLFRKEGQNVTLSCEQNLNHDAMYWYRQDPGQGLRLIYYSQIVNDFQKGDIAEGYSVSREKKESFPLTVTSAQKNPTAFYLCASSQATKMNNEQFFGPGTRLTVL.

V gene TRBV29-1 combines with J gene TRBJ1-1; 10 nucleotides agree with TRBD1. V dropped 7 bases and J dropped 0; count of bases not matched to a gene: 5. This CDR3 is built from 14 residues. Per the germline V gene, CDR1 is SQVTM and CDR2 is ANQGSEA. The CDR3: CSGGDRGMNTEAFF. The DNA for the CDR3 is TGCAGCGGGGGGGACAGGGGAATGAACACTGAAGCTTTCTTT.

The chain couples TRBV9 to TRBJ1-3; D remains ambiguous. The V end lost 3 bases, the J end lost 0 bases, and 19 bases lay between the germline ends. CDR3 length equals 18 residues. The V gene's germline CDR1 is SGDLS and CDR2 YYNGEE. The DNA for the CDR3 is TGTGCCAGCAGCGAACGGGGAGGGCCTTTCTCCTCTGGAAACACCATATATTTT. This translates into CASSERGGPFSSGNTIYF.

This clone was detected only a few times. The genes are TRBV3-1 (or the pseudogene TRBV3-2) and TRBJ2-2, with D unclear. Germline V gene sequence: CDR1 LGHDT, CDR2 YNNKEL (reference sequence). V was shortened by 2 bases and J by 4 bases, with 8 bases between the two germline ends. CDR3 length: 14 amino acids. The chain's CDR3 is CASSQMAVTGELFF. The CDR3 DNA sequence: TGTGCCAGCAGCCAAATGGCGGTCACCGGGGAGCTGTTTTTT.

The gene calls are TRBV7-8 and TRBJ2-4; TRBD2 aligns across 7 bases. The CDR3 is 15 amino acids. CDR1 is SGHVS, CDR2 FQNEAQ, per germline. Trimming removed 7 bases from V and 7 bases from J; junction bases left unmatched: 13. CDR3 sequence reads: CASNLGRGISNIQYF. In DNA form, the CDR3 reads TGTGCCAGCAATTTAGGGAGGGGCATCAGCAACATTCAGTACTTC.

The rearrangement links TRBV15 to TRBJ1-3; D unresolved. There are 15 residues in the CDR3. Germline CDR1 LNHNV, CDR2 YYDKDF (reference sequence). Trimming removed 4 bases at V and 4 bases at J, with 14 bases between. CDR3 amino acids: CATSTPRSVGNTIYF. CDR3 bases: TGTGCCACCAGCACCCCGCGGTCAGTGGGAAACACCATATATTTT.

V is TRBV28 and J is TRBJ2-7; D is perhaps TRBD2 (6 bases). The germline gives CDR1 MDHEN, CDR2 SYDVKM. The V end lost 5 bases, the J end lost 5 bases, and 19 bases lay between the germline ends. The CDR3 is 15 residues long. The CDR3 is CASSDPGLLPDEQYF. CDR3 in DNA: TGTGCCAGCAGTGACCCGGGACTCCTTCCCGACGAGCAGTACTTC.

V and J are TRBV20-1 and TRBJ2-3, with a tentative D call TRBD1 (5 bases). The germline V gene encodes CDR1 DFQATT and CDR2 SNEGSKA (reference sequence). There are 18 residues in the CDR3. Trimming shortened V by 3 bases and J by 0 bases, and 22 bases separated the two germline ends. CDR3 residues: CSASDSFGASVSTDTQYF. As DNA, the CDR3 is TGCAGTGCTAGTGATTCCTTTGGGGCGTCCGTAAGCACAGATACGCAGTATTTT.

This chain connects TRBV5-6 to TRBJ2-3; 8 bases align to TRBD1. V trimming: 2 bases; J trimming: 5 bases; junction bases outside the gene matches: 10. In germline, CDR1 is SGHDT, CDR2 YYEEEE. This CDR3 spans 16 amino acids. The CDR3: CASSFGFRGQVDTQYF. The CDR3 coding sequence is TGTGCCAGCAGCTTTGGGTTCAGGGGGCAGGTAGATACGCAGTATTTT.

This chain links TRBV27 with TRBJ2-7; D is perhaps TRBD1 (5 bases). Trimming removed 7 bases at V and 5 bases at J, with 18 bases between. From germline, CDR1 is MNHEY and CDR2 SMNVEV (reference sequence). The CDR3 runs 14 residues. The CDR3 DNA reads as TGTGCCAGCAAAGTAACAGTCAGGGCCCACGAGCAGTACTTC. Amino acids: CASKVTVRAHEQYF.

V gene TRBV6-5 combines with J gene TRBJ1-1, with no clear D. CDR3 length: 11 residues. Germline loops: CDR1 MNHEY, CDR2 SVGAGI. The V gene lost 5 bases and the J gene lost 8 bases, with 9 bases spanning the gap. CDR3 in DNA: TGTGCCAGCAGTCGAGACATGGAAGCTTTCTTT. Translating gives CASSRDMEAFF.

The J gene is TRBJ1-1, the V gene TRBV5-6; weak D call: TRBD1 (6 bases). V lost 2 bases, J lost 3 bases, and 14 bases lay in between. The CDR3 extends over 15 amino acids. Germline-derived CDR1 and CDR2 are SGHDT and YYEEEE. The CDR3 nucleotides read TGTGCCAGCAGCTTACCAACAGGGATTGACACTGAAGCTTTCTTT. Its protein product is CASSLPTGIDTEAFF.

The chain recombines TRBV15 with TRBJ1-5; 7 nucleotides line up with TRBD1. This CDR3 spans 13 amino acids. Per germline, CDR1 LNHNV and CDR2 YYDKDF (reference sequence). The J segment lost 7 bases and the V segment lost 8 bases, leaving 8 bases of the junction unmatched. CDR3 coding DNA: TGTGCCACCTCCGGGACAGCCGGACAGCCCCAGCATTTT. Protein product: CATSGTAGQPQHF.

The chain joins TRBV28 to TRBJ1-2; D perhaps matches TRBD1 (5 bases). Between the trimmed V and J ends, which lost 6 bases and 3 bases, there was a span of 20 bases. The CDR3 is made up of 16 amino acids. Germline V CDR1 and CDR2: MDHEN, SYDVKM. DNA for the CDR3: TGTGCCAGCAGCCCTGGGGGGGTACAATATGACTATGGCTACACCTTC. Its translation is CASSPGGVQYDYGYTF.

J is TRBJ2-7 and V is TRBV19; the D gene is possibly TRBD1 (6 bases). CDR3 length: 15 residues. V was cut by 2 bases and J by 3 bases, with 14 bases left in between. Germline-derived CDR1 and CDR2 are LNHDA and SQIVND (reference sequence). CDR3 sequence reads: CASSISVRTDYEQYF. The CDR3 DNA reads as TGTGCCAGTAGTATATCGGTTCGGACAGACTACGAGCAGTACTTC.

The J gene is TRBJ2-3, the V gene TRBV7-2; unclear D gene. Germline V gives CDR1 SGHTA, CDR2 FQGNSA. V lost 1 base, J lost 6 bases, and 11 bases lay in between. This CDR3 is 14 amino acids long. The CDR3 nucleotides are TGTGCCAGCAGCTTAGTGAGAGAGTCGGATACGCAGTATTTT. Residues: CASSLVRESDTQYF.

This clone was seen only once. This rearrangement joins TRBV3-1 (or the pseudogene TRBV3-2) to TRBJ1-5; D remains ambiguous. The CDR3 spans 14 residues. CDR1 LGHDT and CDR2 YNNKEL come from the germline V gene (reference sequence). V lost 1 base and J 6 bases, leaving 10 bases between the germline ends. The CDR3 DNA sequence: TGTGCCAGCAGCCAAGGTCTAACCTCTCAGCCCCAGCATTTT. Protein: CASSQGLTSQPQHF.

DNA of the CDR3: TGTGCCAGTAGTATAGAAGCCAATAAAATCCCTGGGGGGTACTCTGGGGCCAACGTCCTGACTTTC. It specifies CASSIEANKIPGGYSGANVLTF. The chain carries TRBV19 and TRBJ2-6; TRBD2 is a possible D gene (6 bases). From germline, CDR1 is LNHDA and CDR2 SQIVND (reference sequence). Trimming removed 0 bases at V and 0 bases at J, with 24 bases between. This CDR3 is built from 22 residues.

This clone has a handful of counts. V and J are TRBV6-1 and TRBJ1-5; 8 bases agree with TRBD1. CDR1 is MNHNS and CDR2 is SASEGT in the germline V gene. Losses at the gene ends were 0 bases for V and 0 bases for J; bases not matched to a gene: 4. The CDR3 length is 17 residues. The CDR3 spells CASSEAQGQGSNQPQHF. The CDR3 coding sequence is TGTGCCAGCAGTGAAGCACAAGGACAGGGTAGCAATCAGCCCCAGCATTTT.

The chain couples TRBV5-1 to TRBJ1-3; no clear D gene. Trimming left V 0 bases short and J 0 bases short, with 7 bases between. Germline lookup yields CDR1 SGHRS and CDR2 YFSETQ. CDR3 length: 15 residues. CDR3 coding DNA: TGCGCCAGCAGCTTGGGGTCGAGCTCTGGAAACACCATATATTTT. Translating it yields CASSLGSSSGNTIYF.

The V and J genes are TRBV9 and TRBJ2-1, with TRBD2 matching 13 bases. CDR1 is SGDLS and CDR2 is YYNGEE in the germline V gene. The CDR3 is made up of 16 amino acids. The V gene end was trimmed by 0 bases and the J gene end by 12 bases; junction bases not matched to a gene: 9. As DNA, the CDR3 is TGTGCCAGCAGCGTAGTGACCGGGACTAGCGGGGAAAGGCAGTTCTTC. It codes for CASSVVTGTSGERQFF.

This clone showed up just once. V and J are TRBV5-1 and TRBJ2-5, with a weak D call TRBD1 (5 bases). Looked up from germline, CDR1 is SGHRS and CDR2 is YFSETQ. Trimming shortened V by 2 bases and J by 2 bases, and 16 bases separated the two germline ends. The CDR3 runs to 16 residues. CDR3 bases: TGCGCCAGCAGCTTAGGCAGGGCGAGTCCTCAAGAGACCCAGTACTTC. It encodes CASSLGRASPQETQYF.